This T cell receptor beta chain was recorded in a study of a mutant IDH1 vaccine in newly diagnosed glioma. The method was immunoSEQ multiplex PCR; TCRdb's version includes in-frame clones alone and lacks a portion of them. The table lists about 67,000 clones, around 83% of them singletons. CDR3 length equals 13 residues. The V gene's germline CDR1 is MNHEY and CDR2 SMNVEV (reference sequence). V shed 3 bases and J shed 1 base, with 7 bases lying between them. Time point of the sample: baseline, week 1 (first vaccination visit). Treatment given: pre-vaccination baseline after standard-of-care therapy. The count of this clone is one. Other DNA sequences in the sample encode the same CDR3.

The clonotype comes from a woman under 30 with glioma. Some clones in this sample may be carry-over from other donors' samples. The rearrangement links TRBV27 to TRBJ2-7; perhaps TRBD2 as D (5 bases). Sequencing was performed on peripheral blood mononuclear cells (PBMCs), taken from a glioma patient treated with radiotherapy, temozolomide or both. The CDR3 nucleotides are TGTGCCAGCAGTTTGGGAGATTCCTACGAGCAGTACTTC. It encodes CASSLGDSYEQYF.